The clone carrying this T cell receptor beta chain was seen a single time. The antigen is unknown. The germline V gene has CDR1 LNHDA and CDR2 SQIVND (reference sequence). CDR3 length: 16 amino acids. The V end lost 6 bases, the J end lost 1 base, and 18 bases lay between the germline ends. The record originates from a study of T cell responses to AZD1222 COVID-19 vaccine. Generated by immunoSEQ multiplex PCR, the TCRdb table keeps only in-frame clones and is missing some. The sample records about 130,000 clones, 92% being singletons. Study outcomes and limitations: Spike was spanned by vaccine-associated CD4 TCRs, which were dominant at 160-218 and 743-854. Spike-specific TCR breadth rose after two AZD1222 doses, and depth rose as well. Clonal diversity was possibly underestimated, and the donors were mostly white British, with more females.

Sequencing was performed on peripheral blood, taken on day 0 of AZD1222 vaccination. J is TRBJ1-1 and V is TRBV19; D call uncertain. The TCR originated in an adult in good health. The CDR3 protein is CASRTYRRAGNTEAFF. The CDR3 DNA is TGTGCCAGTAGGACTTATCGGAGGGCGGGGAACACTGAAGCTTTCTTT.